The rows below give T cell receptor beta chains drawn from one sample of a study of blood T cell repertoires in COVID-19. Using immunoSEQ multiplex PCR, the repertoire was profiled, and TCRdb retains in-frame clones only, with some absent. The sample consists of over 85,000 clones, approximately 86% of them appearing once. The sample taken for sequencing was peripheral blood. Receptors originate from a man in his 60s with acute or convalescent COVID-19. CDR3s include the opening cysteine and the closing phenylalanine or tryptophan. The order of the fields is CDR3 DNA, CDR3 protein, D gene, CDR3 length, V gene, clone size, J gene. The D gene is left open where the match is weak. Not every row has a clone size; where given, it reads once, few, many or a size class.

CDR3 DNA: TGTGCCAGCAGCTACACCGGGACAGGGATCACTGAAGCTTTCTTT
CDR3 protein: CASSYTGTGITEAFF
D gene: TRBD1
CDR3 length: 15
V gene: TRBV5-6
clone size: NA
J gene: TRBJ1-1

CDR3 DNA: TGTGCCAGCAGCTTGGCCACCGGGACAGGGGTCCTTTACTTC
CDR3 protein: CASSLATGTGVLYF
D gene: TRBD1
CDR3 length: 14
V gene: TRBV5-6
clone size: once
J gene: TRBJ2-7

CDR3 DNA: TGTGCCAGCAGCCCGACTAGCGACAGTTACAATGAGCAGTTCTTC
CDR3 protein: CASSPTSDSYNEQFF
D gene: TRBD2
CDR3 length: 15
V gene: TRBV5-4
clone size: NA
J gene: TRBJ2-1

CDR3 DNA: TGCGCCAGCAGCCAAGACTTCTTGCAGCGCAGCGGCTACACCTTC
CDR3 protein: CASSQDFLQRSGYTF
D gene: NA
CDR3 length: 15
V gene: TRBV4-3
clone size: few
J gene: TRBJ1-2

CDR3 DNA: TGCAGCGTTGAAGCATGGACTAGCGTAAGCACAGATACGCAGTATTTT
CDR3 protein: CSVEAWTSVSTDTQYF
D gene: TRBD2
CDR3 length: 16
V gene: TRBV29-1
clone size: NA
J gene: TRBJ2-3

CDR3 DNA: TGTGCCAGCAGTTTAGCAGCCTATCAGCCCCAGCATTTT
CDR3 protein: CASSLAAYQPQHF
D gene: NA
CDR3 length: 13
V gene: TRBV12-3/TRBV12-4
clone size: NA
J gene: TRBJ1-5

CDR3 DNA: TGCGCCAGCAGCCAAGACCCCATTCCCGGGGAGCTGTTTTTT
CDR3 protein: CASSQDPIPGELFF
D gene: NA
CDR3 length: 14
V gene: TRBV4-1
clone size: NA
J gene: TRBJ2-2

CDR3 DNA: TGTGCCAGCAGCTTAGCGTGGGCGAGCCAAGAGACCCAGTACTTC
CDR3 protein: CASSLAWASQETQYF
D gene: NA
CDR3 length: 15
V gene: TRBV7-9
clone size: NA
J gene: TRBJ2-5

CDR3 DNA: TGTGCCAGCAGTTCAAACCCCAGGGTGGGTGAAGCTTTCTTT
CDR3 protein: CASSSNPRVGEAFF
D gene: NA
CDR3 length: 14
V gene: TRBV6-2/TRBV6-3
clone size: NA
J gene: TRBJ1-1

CDR3 DNA: TGCGCCAGCAGAATTCGACAGAACACTGAAGCTTTCTTT
CDR3 protein: CASRIRQNTEAFF
D gene: NA
CDR3 length: 13
V gene: TRBV5-1
clone size: few
J gene: TRBJ1-1

CDR3 DNA: TGCGCCAGCAGCTTCTCTAGCGGGGCAGACAATGAGCAGTTCTTC
CDR3 protein: CASSFSSGADNEQFF
D gene: TRBD2
CDR3 length: 15
V gene: TRBV5-1
clone size: NA
J gene: TRBJ2-1

CDR3 DNA: TGTGCCAGCAGTGAAGCGGGGGCAGGGAACCAGCCCCAGCATTTT
CDR3 protein: CASSEAGAGNQPQHF
D gene: NA
CDR3 length: 15
V gene: TRBV6-1
clone size: NA
J gene: TRBJ1-5

CDR3 DNA: TGTGCCAGCAGCTTAGATCCAGGGTGGATCACTGAAGCTTTCTTT
CDR3 protein: CASSLDPGWITEAFF
D gene: NA
CDR3 length: 15
V gene: TRBV7-2
clone size: NA
J gene: TRBJ1-1

CDR3 DNA: TGCGCCAGCAGCTTGGGACATTCCACAGATACGCAGTATTTT
CDR3 protein: CASSLGHSTDTQYF
D gene: NA
CDR3 length: 14
V gene: TRBV5-1
clone size: NA
J gene: TRBJ2-3

CDR3 DNA: TGTGCCAGCAGCTTAGCTGGGACAGCTAGCAATCAGCCCCAGCATTTT
CDR3 protein: CASSLAGTASNQPQHF
D gene: TRBD1
CDR3 length: 16
V gene: TRBV7-8
clone size: NA
J gene: TRBJ1-5

CDR3 DNA: TGTGCCTGGAGACAGGCAAGCTTGGCTGCCGGGGAGCTGTTTTTT
CDR3 protein: CAWRQASLAAGELFF
D gene: NA
CDR3 length: 15
V gene: TRBV30
clone size: few
J gene: TRBJ2-2

CDR3 DNA: TGTGCCAGCAGATTTATAGCCCGAGAGACCCAGTACTTC
CDR3 protein: CASRFIARETQYF
D gene: NA
CDR3 length: 13
V gene: TRBV6-5
clone size: NA
J gene: TRBJ2-5

CDR3 DNA: TGTGCCAGCAGCTTCTCTAGGAAACCGGCAGATACGCAGTATTTT
CDR3 protein: CASSFSRKPADTQYF
D gene: NA
CDR3 length: 15
V gene: TRBV7-2
clone size: NA
J gene: TRBJ2-3

CDR3 DNA: TGTGCCAGCAGCTTAGTTTCGGGACAAACAAATCAGCCCCAGCATTTT
CDR3 protein: CASSLVSGQTNQPQHF
D gene: NA
CDR3 length: 16
V gene: TRBV7-2
clone size: once
J gene: TRBJ1-5

CDR3 DNA: TGTGCCACCAGCAGAGATCTACGTTTGTTAGGGGACAAGGCTGGCTACACCTTC
CDR3 protein: CATSRDLRLLGDKAGYTF
D gene: NA
CDR3 length: 18
V gene: TRBV15
clone size: NA
J gene: TRBJ1-2